This TCR beta chain was recovered during a study of shared clonotypes between healthy human individuals. Overall study findings and caveats: Measured sharing among donors was expected to vary with sequencing depth.

A remark on this clone: No antigen is known for it.

This CDR3 has 15 amino acids. The ends were cut back, 4 bases at V and 4 bases at J, with 16 bases in the middle. The germline V gene encodes CDR1 SGHDN and CDR2 FVKESK. The donors, healthy adults who were HIV-negative, had experienced no recent acute infections or vaccinations. The authors sequenced unsorted PBMC DNA on ten immunoSEQ deep assay plates. Clones were sequenced by immunoSEQ multiplex PCR, and TCRdb holds only the in-frame ones, with some missing. The profile covers hundreds of thousands of clones, with around 78% appearing a single time and around 12% taken by the ten largest. The receptor was derived from a woman between 40 and 55 years old in good health. Some clones in this sample may be carry-over from other donors' samples. Material: PBMCs. The chain employs TRBV14 and TRBJ1-2, with TRBD1 as a possible D gene (5 bases). Here the CDR3 DNA reads TGTGCCAGCAGCCCCCACGTCCAGGGCGCCTATGGCTACACCTTC. It yields the protein CASSPHVQGAYGYTF.